The rows below give T cell receptor beta chains drawn from one sample of a study of T-cell memory formation after mild COVID-19. TCRdb re-derived calls from the 5' RACE reads in MiXCR, one entry per CDR3 protein. This sample has about 340,000 distinct CDR3 sequences; approximately 21% occur once, and the top ten carry about an eighth. Sequenced input: PBMCs or a T cell subset sorted from them (not recorded which). The source of these receptors is an adult woman who had mild COVID-19 (a few samples of this study predate the infection). Cell type and time point are not known. Both conserved end residues are part of each CDR3.

V: TRBV7-9; J: TRBJ2-4; CDR3: CASSEVREENIQYF
V: TRBV4-1; J: TRBJ1-1; CDR3: CASSQVRGRNTEAFF
V: TRBV6-5; J: TRBJ1-2; CDR3: CASSHGTPGVNYGYTF
V: TRBV20-1; J: TRBJ1-2; CDR3: CSASPTILYGYTF
V: TRBV12-3/TRBV12-4; J: TRBJ1-2; CDR3: CASTQTRVGGYTF
V: TRBV5-6; J: TRBJ2-7; CDR3: CASSYLQRVYEQYF
V: TRBV12-3/TRBV12-4; J: TRBJ2-1; CDR3: CASSPQGGISYNEQFF
V: TRBV20-1; J: TRBJ2-1; CDR3: CSARGDGPNNEQFF
V: TRBV4-1; J: TRBJ2-1; CDR3: CASSQDPIHNEQFF
V: TRBV11-2; J: TRBJ1-3; CDR3: CATRQFLTGNTIYF
V: TRBV20-1; J: TRBJ2-5; CDR3: CSASLETQYF
V: TRBV2; J: TRBJ1-2; CDR3: CASSEARRELGGYTF
V: TRBV24-1; J: TRBJ1-2; CDR3: CATSDNYGYTF
V: TRBV25-1; J: TRBJ2-7; CDR3: CASGALYEQYF
V: TRBV27; J: TRBJ2-3; CDR3: CASSLAGALPSTDTQYF
V: TRBV7-9; J: TRBJ2-5; CDR3: CASSPPDPRRIVTQYF
V: TRBV12-3/TRBV12-4; J: TRBJ1-2; CDR3: CASSRGGPSYGYTF
V: TRBV5-1; J: TRBJ2-7; CDR3: CASSVIGVGDEQYF
V: TRBV2; J: TRBJ2-1; CDR3: CASIGVGDYNEQFF
V: TRBV29-1; J: TRBJ1-5; CDR3: CSVEGKVRHNYNQPQHF
V: TRBV14; J: TRBJ1-6; CDR3: CASSQGWESNSPLHF
V: TRBV7-9; J: TRBJ1-5; CDR3: CASSHWTGINQPQHF
V: TRBV20-1; J: TRBJ2-5; CDR3: CSVVKGSQETQYF
V: TRBV4-2; J: TRBJ2-5; CDR3: CASSQVAAWETQYF
V: TRBV6-2/TRBV6-3; J: TRBJ2-5; CDR3: CASSYSRLQETQYF
V: TRBV5-6; J: TRBJ2-3; CDR3: CASSFPTSGSEWTQYF
V: TRBV13; J: TRBJ1-1; CDR3: CASDRGNTEAFF
V: TRBV15; J: TRBJ2-2; CDR3: CATSSSGVRLTGELFF
V: TRBV12-3/TRBV12-4; J: TRBJ1-2; CDR3: CASSSETYYGYTF
V: TRBV9; J: TRBJ2-1; CDR3: CASSVAASGGRSYNEQFF
V: TRBV7-9; J: TRBJ1-1; CDR3: CASSHMEGRRTEAFF
V: TRBV20-1; J: TRBJ2-1; CDR3: CSARSLQPLVGNEQFF
V: TRBV15; J: TRBJ2-3; CDR3: CATSSRRWERSLGTDTQYF
V: TRBV7-8; J: TRBJ2-1; CDR3: CASSPRLPGLAGASWDEQFF
V: TRBV18; J: TRBJ1-2; CDR3: CASSPGTGAGYTF
V: TRBV4-3; J: TRBJ2-3; CDR3: CASSRTGLAGFDTQYF
V: TRBV4-2; J: TRBJ2-7; CDR3: CASSQDKTKAYEQYF
V: TRBV5-1; J: TRBJ1-1; CDR3: CASTQQGNTEAFF
V: TRBV12-3/TRBV12-4; J: TRBJ1-1; CDR3: CASRGDRAASTEAFF
V: TRBV7-8; J: TRBJ2-3; CDR3: CASSQDIGRRYF
V: TRBV2; J: TRBJ2-7; CDR3: CASTESTAGNSYEQYF
V: TRBV13; J: TRBJ2-6; CDR3: CASTHSGANVLTF
V: TRBV4-3; J: TRBJ2-7; CDR3: CASSLTAESSYEQYF
V: TRBV5-1; J: TRBJ2-3; CDR3: CASSSFGRRTDTQYF
V: TRBV19; J: TRBJ2-1; CDR3: CASSIGRGANEQFF
V: TRBV12-3/TRBV12-4; J: TRBJ2-5; CDR3: CASSLWTSGVQTQYF
V: TRBV6-1; J: TRBJ1-4; CDR3: CALLTDTNEKLFF
V: TRBV5-1; J: TRBJ2-7; CDR3: CASSLGAGGYYEQYF
V: TRBV6-5; J: TRBJ2-7; CDR3: CATSNEEYEQYF
V: TRBV6-2/TRBV6-3; J: TRBJ1-1; CDR3: CASSRTGREEAFF
V: TRBV6-6; J: TRBJ1-5; CDR3: CASKGREGHQPQHF
V: TRBV3-1; J: TRBJ1-5; CDR3: CASSQMRDQPQHF
V: TRBV5-1; J: TRBJ1-2; CDR3: CASSLGQGAPGNYGYTF
V: TRBV29-1; J: TRBJ1-1; CDR3: CSVEETGLGNTEAFF
V: TRBV11-2; J: TRBJ2-1; CDR3: CASRKQPEGNEQFF